A single T cell receptor (beta chain) is shown here with its context. This sample is part of a study of shared T cell receptors in the human thymus. Germline loops: CDR1 MGHDK, CDR2 SYGVNS. The CDR3 runs to 15 residues. Trimming pared 4 bases from V and 4 bases from J, leaving 16 bases between. The data were produced by immunoSEQ multiplex PCR, yet TCRdb's version contains in-frame clones alone and is incomplete. The profile shows about 540,000 clones, around 82% of them singletons. The same sample was also used in a study of human thymus T cells. As that report states: Having surgery to correct congenital heart defects, healthy Finnish infants acted as the donors. The thymus tissue came from resections taken during corrective heart surgery. It looked as if thymic and blood repertoires used V and J genes in a biased way. Unrelated people showed highly overlapping thymic repertoires, related research reported.

The clonotype comes from a boy less than two years old with a congenital heart defect. The material sequenced was thymocytes. This chain links TRBV25-1 with TRBJ2-5; a weak D match, TRBD2 (6 bases). The CDR3 DNA sequence: TGTGCCAGCAGTGTTTCGCCCCGAGCGGGAGAGACCCAGTACTTC. This encodes CASSVSPRAGETQYF.